The 26 T cell receptor beta chains below were found in one sample sequenced in a study of a mutant IDH1 vaccine in newly diagnosed glioma. Clones were read by immunoSEQ multiplex PCR, and TCRdb kept only the in-frame ones, dropping some. The sample lists approximately 60,000 clones, roughly 77% seen once, with approximately 7.6% in the top ten. The time point here: week 23, last vaccination. Vaccination used 300 ug of mutant IDH1 20-mer peptide per dose, with topical imiquimod. Their antigens remain unidentified. The specimen was PBMCs, collected from a glioma patient whose treatment included an IDH1 peptide vaccine. These receptors were obtained from a woman aged 40 to 50 with glioma. Some clones in this sample may be carry-over from other donors' samples.

The chain joins TRBV29-1 to TRBJ1-1; D uncertain. Trimming left V 2 bases short and J 5 bases short, with 9 bases between. Germline CDR1 is SQVTM and CDR2 is ANQGSEA. The CDR3 runs to 12 residues. The CDR3 coding sequence is TGCAGCGTTGAAAGGCGTTATACTGAAGCTTTCTTT. Translation gives CSVERRYTEAFF.

V and J are TRBV2 and TRBJ1-5; D remains ambiguous. This CDR3 spans 12 amino acids. Germline assignment: CDR1 SNHLY and CDR2 FYNNEI. V lost 7 bases, J lost 6 bases, and 10 bases lay in between. CDR3 coding DNA: TGTGCCAGCACCCCTGCAGGTCAGCCCCAGCATTTT. This gives the protein CASTPAGQPQHF.

This clone was observed once. CDR3 residues: CAISLAGGETQYF. In DNA form, the CDR3 reads TGTGCCATCAGTTTAGCGGGAGGAGAGACCCAGTACTTC. The gene calls are TRBV10-3 and TRBJ2-5; 10 nucleotides agree with TRBD2. With 5 bases clipped from V and 4 bases from J, the junction kept 1 base outside the gene matches. Germline V gene sequence: CDR1 ENHRY, CDR2 SYGVKD. The CDR3 length is 13 residues.

The genes are TRBV7-2 and TRBJ1-2; 8 positions match TRBD1. Germline V gene lookup returns CDR1 SGHTA and CDR2 FQGNSA. The junction had 6 bases not matched to a gene; V was cut back by 5 bases and J by 10 bases. The CDR3 has 12 residues. CDR3: CASSPGQGHYTF. CDR3 nucleotides: TGTGCCAGCAGCCCCGGACAGGGACACTACACCTTC.

V gene TRBV4-1 combines with J gene TRBJ1-1; 8 bases are a match to TRBD1. J was trimmed by 0 bases and V by 1 base; bases with no gene match: 7. Germline V gives CDR1 MGHRA, CDR2 YSYEKL. The CDR3 is 17 amino acids. The CDR3 region has the DNA TGCGCCAGCAGCCAAGGAGGACAGGGTAGCCTGAACACTGAAGCTTTCTTT. Protein: CASSQGGQGSLNTEAFF.

CDR3 nucleotide sequence: TGTGCTAGTGGTTGGGGAGGGCCAGAGACCCAGTACTTC. Its translation is CASGWGGPETQYF. This chain joins TRBV12-5 and TRBJ2-5; 7 nucleotides match TRBD2. V shed 4 bases, J shed 4 bases, and the junction held 3 bases outside the gene matches. The CDR3 is made up of 13 amino acids. Germline values: CDR1 LGHNT, CDR2 FRNRAP.

The chain couples TRBV7-9 to TRBJ2-3; no clear D gene. The CDR3 contains 13 residues. The germline gives CDR1 SEHNR, CDR2 FQNEAQ (reference sequence). Trimming took 5 bases from V and 2 from J, leaving 8 bases between them. This chain's CDR3 is CASSTATTDTQYF. The CDR3 DNA reads TGTGCCAGCAGCACGGCAACCACAGATACGCAGTATTTT.

The chain couples TRBV5-1 to TRBJ2-4; 9 positions match TRBD2. Germline loops: CDR1 SGHRS, CDR2 YFSETQ. CDR3 length: 15 residues. The J segment lost 7 bases and the V segment lost 4 bases, leaving 9 bases of the junction unmatched. DNA for the CDR3: TGCGCCAGCAGCCCGCTAGCGGGGAAATGGAACATTCAGTACTTC. It yields the protein CASSPLAGKWNIQYF. The complete variable domain, with remaining parts taken from reference TRBV5-1 and TRBJ2-4, reads KAGVTQTPRYLIKTRGQQVTLSCSPISGHRSVSWYQQTPGQGLQFLFEYFSETQRNKGNFPGRFSGRQFSNSRSEMNVSTLELGDSALYLCASSPLAGKWNIQYFGAGTRLSVL.

The rearrangement joins TRBV2 to TRBJ2-2, with TRBD1 matching over 8 bases. J was trimmed by 3 bases and V by 6 bases; bases with no gene match: 3. This CDR3 is built from 14 residues. Per the germline V gene, CDR1 is SNHLY and CDR2 is FYNNEI. For the CDR3, the DNA is TGTGCCAGCAGCGCGACAGGGGACACCGGGGAGCTGTTTTTT. Its translation: CASSATGDTGELFF.

The chain couples TRBV25-1 to TRBJ2-4; the D gene could be TRBD1 or TRBD2 (6 bases each). Looked up from germline, CDR1 is MGHDK and CDR2 is SYGVNS. Deletions cut 1 base from V and 1 base from J, with 11 bases between. The CDR3 sequence is 16 residues long. The CDR3 nucleotides read TGTGCCAGCAGTGAATCGAGGGGGAGGGCCAAAAACATTCAGTACTTC. Amino acids: CASSESRGRAKNIQYF. Combining the CDR3 with reference TRBV25-1 and TRBJ2-4 gives the whole variable domain EADIYQTPRYLVIGTGKKITLECSQTMGHDKMYWYQQDPGMELHLIHYSYGVNSTEKGDLSSESTVSRIRTEHFPLTLESARPSHTSQYLCASSESRGRAKNIQYFGAGTRLSVL.

The chain combines TRBV2 with TRBJ1-1; D is possibly TRBD1 (6 bases). The CDR3 consists of 12 residues. V was clipped by 5 bases and J by 10 bases, with 14 bases between them. CDR1 is SNHLY and CDR2 is FYNNEI in the germline V gene. CDR3 amino acids: CASSNRVRGAFF. CDR3 in DNA: TGTGCCAGCAGTAACAGGGTCCGTGGAGCTTTCTTT.

The chain combines TRBV2 with TRBJ2-1; the D gene is possibly TRBD1 (5 bases). This CDR3 contains 14 residues. Between the trimmed V and J ends, which lost 6 bases and 0 bases, there was a span of 9 bases. Looked up from germline, CDR1 is SNHLY and CDR2 is FYNNEI. The CDR3 is CASSPQGSYNEQFF. CDR3 nucleotides: TGTGCCAGCAGCCCCCAGGGCTCCTACAATGAGCAGTTCTTC. The complete variable domain, with remaining parts taken from reference TRBV2 and TRBJ2-1, reads EPEVTQTPSHQVTQMGQEVILRCVPISNHLYFYWYRQILGQKVEFLVSFYNNEISEKSEIFDDQFSVERPDGSNFTLKIRSTKLEDSAMYFCASSPQGSYNEQFFGPGTRLTVL.

The CDR3 bases are TGTGCCAGCAGTGAACTTGTAGCATTCCGTCAGAATCAGCCCCAGCATTTT. Residues: CASSELVAFRQNQPQHF. This chain uses TRBV6-1 with TRBJ1-5; D call uncertain. From germline, CDR1 is MNHNS and CDR2 SASEGT. This CDR3 is 17 amino acids long. V lost 2 bases, J lost 4 bases, and 18 bases lay in between.

This sequence joins TRBV6-1 and TRBJ2-3; D call uncertain. The CDR3 has 13 residues. V lost 1 base, J lost 6 bases, and 8 bases lay in between. Germline CDR1 reads MNHNS; CDR2 reads SASEGT. The CDR3 spells CASSEVPSDTQYF. As DNA, the CDR3 is TGTGCCAGCAGTGAAGTGCCTTCTGATACGCAGTATTTT.

This clone was detected a few times. CDR3 in DNA: TGCGCCAGCAGCCAAGAAAAAGGTTTTTCGGACTCCTCCTACGAGCAGTACTTC. Translating gives CASSQEKGFSDSSYEQYF. The chain combines TRBV4-1 with TRBJ2-7; possibly TRBD2 for D (5 bases). CDR1 is MGHRA and CDR2 is YSYEKL in the germline V gene. Trimming shortened V by 0 bases and J by 0 bases, and 18 bases separated the two germline ends. The CDR3 consists of 18 residues.

The chain uses TRBV5-1 and TRBJ1-4; possibly TRBD1 for D (5 bases). Germline CDR1 reads SGHRS; CDR2 reads YFSETQ. The CDR3 totals 15 residues. Trimming took off 1 base at V and 3 bases at J, with 10 bases between the two ends. CDR3 coding DNA: TGCGCCAGCAGCTTGTCAGGGTCACCTAATGAAAAACTGTTTTTT. It translates to CASSLSGSPNEKLFF.

The V and J genes are TRBV6-1 and TRBJ1-1; 7 positions match TRBD1. The length of the CDR3 is 13 residues. Trimming at V came to 1 base and at J to 11 bases, leaving 7 bases not matched to a gene. Germline loops: CDR1 MNHNS, CDR2 SASEGT. CDR3 nucleotides: TGTGCCAGCAGTGAAGTGGGGACAGCCGGGGCTTTCTTT. The encoded protein is CASSEVGTAGAFF.

This clone was recorded only once. J is TRBJ2-5 and V is TRBV5-1, with D perhaps matching TRBD2 (6 bases). The CDR3 covers 15 residues. Trimming removed 2 bases from V and 2 bases from J, with 13 bases in between. CDR1 and CDR2 (germline): SGHRS, YFSETQ. This CDR3 reads CASSFLTGTQETQYF. In DNA form, the CDR3 reads TGCGCCAGCAGCTTCCTAACCGGGACTCAAGAGACCCAGTACTTC.

In its sample, this clone was seen a few times. The V gene is TRBV7-6, the J gene TRBJ2-3; D may be TRBD2 (6 bases). The germline V gene encodes CDR1 SGHVS and CDR2 FNYEAQ. V lost 3 bases to trimming and J lost 4 bases, with 11 bases between them. This CDR3 comprises 14 residues. CDR3 coding DNA: TGTGCCAGCAGCTTCAGCGGGTCTCCAGATACGCAGTATTTT. Amino acid sequence: CASSFSGSPDTQYF.

V gene TRBV6-6 combines with J gene TRBJ1-5; D is perhaps TRBD1 (5 bases). Trimming stripped 5 bases from V and 11 bases from J, with 16 bases between. The CDR3 sequence is 13 residues long. CDR1 and CDR2 (germline): MNHNY, SVGAGI (reference sequence). Here the CDR3 DNA reads TGTGCCAGCAGTAGCGACCTGGGGACGACCCAGCATTTT. It codes for CASSSDLGTTQHF.

The chain couples TRBV28 to TRBJ2-5; 11 bases are a match to TRBD1. TRBJ2-7 explains the end of the DNA better; the J call may be wrong. CDR1 MDHEN and CDR2 SYDVKM come from the germline V gene. The CDR3 is 15 amino acids. The CDR3 spells CASSSPVGQGAEQYF. CDR3 bases: TGTGCCAGCAGTTCCCCCGTAGGACAGGGGGCCGAGCAGTACTTC.

The V call is TRBV4-2, the J call TRBJ1-5, with TRBD1 as a possible D gene (5 bases). Germline-derived CDR1 and CDR2 are LGHNA and YNFKEQ. V lost 2 bases and J 9 bases, leaving 14 bases between the germline ends. This CDR3 comprises 14 residues. CDR3 residues: CASSQSETGRPQHF. CDR3 DNA: TGTGCCAGCAGCCAATCCGAGACGGGACGGCCCCAGCATTTT.

This clone was counted a single time. The chain recombines TRBV27 with TRBJ2-7; TRBD2 agrees at 12 bases. The CDR3 runs to 18 residues. The V segment lost 2 bases and the J segment 3 bases; nucleotides outside the gene matches: 11. The germline V gene encodes CDR1 MNHEY and CDR2 SMNVEV (reference sequence). CDR3 sequence: CASSLAPLAGGPIYEQYF. CDR3 DNA sequence: TGTGCCAGCAGTTTAGCCCCTCTAGCGGGGGGGCCCATCTACGAGCAGTACTTC.

V gene TRBV2 combines with J gene TRBJ1-1; no firm D call. Germline values: CDR1 SNHLY, CDR2 FYNNEI. The length of the CDR3 is 14 residues. The V end was cut by 7 bases, the J end by 4 bases, with 16 bases between. For the CDR3, the DNA is TGTGCCAGCATCGCTCAGCTCGGTATCACTGAAGCTTTCTTT. Residues: CASIAQLGITEAFF.

This rearrangement joins TRBV7-2 to TRBJ1-2; D perhaps matches TRBD1 (6 bases). The CDR3 is made up of 12 amino acids. Germline loops: CDR1 SGHTA, CDR2 FQGNSA. V gave up 6 bases and J gave up 3 bases, with 8 bases separating them. In nucleotides, the CDR3 is TGTGCCAGCAGTTGGACAGACTATGGCTACACCTTC. Protein sequence: CASSWTDYGYTF.

The genes are TRBV30 and TRBJ1-2; no clear D gene. Trimming pared 8 bases from V and 7 bases from J, leaving 8 bases between. In germline, CDR1 is GTSNPN, CDR2 SVGIG (reference sequence). The CDR3 runs 9 residues. The CDR3 here is CAGYGGYTF. The CDR3 region has the DNA TGTGCCGGCTATGGTGGCTACACCTTC.